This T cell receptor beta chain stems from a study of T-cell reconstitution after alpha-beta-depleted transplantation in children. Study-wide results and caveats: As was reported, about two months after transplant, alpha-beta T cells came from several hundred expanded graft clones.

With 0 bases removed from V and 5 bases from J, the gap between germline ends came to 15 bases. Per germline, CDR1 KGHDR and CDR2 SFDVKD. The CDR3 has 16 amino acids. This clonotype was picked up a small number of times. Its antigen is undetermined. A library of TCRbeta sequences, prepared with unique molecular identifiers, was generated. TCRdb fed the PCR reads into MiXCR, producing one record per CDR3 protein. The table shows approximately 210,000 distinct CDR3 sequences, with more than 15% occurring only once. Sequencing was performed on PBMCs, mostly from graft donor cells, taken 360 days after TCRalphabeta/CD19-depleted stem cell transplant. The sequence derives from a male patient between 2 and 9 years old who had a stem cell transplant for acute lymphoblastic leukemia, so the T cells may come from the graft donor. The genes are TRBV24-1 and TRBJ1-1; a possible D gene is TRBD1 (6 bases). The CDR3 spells CATSDLLAVGGTEAFF. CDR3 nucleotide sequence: TGTGCCACCAGTGATTTGCTGGCTGTAGGGGGGACTGAAGCTTTCTTT.